This T cell receptor (beta chain) derives from a study of blood T cell repertoires in COVID-19. The wider study: PBMCs, B-cell-depleted T cells, or T cells provided the cDNA or gDNA that made up the material.

This clone was seen a single time. Participants were placed into cohorts based on the clinical history they reported. A case of COVID-19 had been met by exposed participants within 2 weeks before study entry. Per the original data handling: The assay estimated nucleated cells by amplifying reference gene primers. Sequencing was performed with immunoSEQ multiplex PCR; in TCRdb, only in-frame clones are kept and a portion is missing. V, J and clone size reflect that table, while D and trimming were determined from the DNA. The profile shows some 190,000 clones, roughly three quarters of them singletons. The sequenced sample was PBMCs or T cells enriched from blood (not recorded which). The sequence was collected from a man aged 55 to 70 who had been exposed to COVID-19.

CDR3 sequence (DNA): TGTGCCAGCAGCTTGGGACTAGCGGGGGGTGGAGAGACCCAGTACTTC. Its protein product is CASSLGLAGGGETQYF. The V and J genes are TRBV9 and TRBJ2-5, with 15 positions matching TRBD2. CDR3 length equals 16 residues. V was pared by 4 bases and J by 4 bases, with 5 bases of the junction left unmatched. The V gene's germline CDR1 is SGDLS and CDR2 YYNGEE.